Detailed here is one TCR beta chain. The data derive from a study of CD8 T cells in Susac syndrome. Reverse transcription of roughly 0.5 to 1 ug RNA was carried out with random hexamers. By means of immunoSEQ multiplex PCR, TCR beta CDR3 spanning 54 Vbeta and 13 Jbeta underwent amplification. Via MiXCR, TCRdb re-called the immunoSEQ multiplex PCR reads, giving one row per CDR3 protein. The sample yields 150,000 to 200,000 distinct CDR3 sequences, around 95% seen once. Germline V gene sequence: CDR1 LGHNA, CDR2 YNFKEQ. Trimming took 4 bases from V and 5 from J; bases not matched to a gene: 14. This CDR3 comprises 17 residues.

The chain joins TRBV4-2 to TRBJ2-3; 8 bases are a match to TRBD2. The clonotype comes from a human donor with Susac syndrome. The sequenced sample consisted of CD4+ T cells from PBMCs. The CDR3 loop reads CASSRLSAGSGEDTQYF. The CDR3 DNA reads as TGTGCCAGCAGCCGCCTTAGTGCGGGTAGCGGGGAAGATACGCAGTATTTT.